Presented here are 27 T cell receptor beta chains from one specimen sequenced in a study of T cells in Graves' hyperthyroidism and ophthalmopathy. TCR beta CDR3 regions were amplified from RNA transcripts. First-round RT-PCR with HTBI primers amplified the TCR CDR3 region. Each CDR3 protein gets one entry after TCRdb re-called the multiplex PCR reads with MiXCR. The data hold approximately 590,000 distinct CDR3 sequences, with approximately 14% observed a single time. Sequencing was done on a sample of blood. The source of these receptors is a woman in her twenties or thirties with Graves' hyperthyroidism.

This sequence joins TRBV27 and TRBJ2-6; the D is unclear. The CDR3 sequence is 13 residues long. Germline assignment: CDR1 MNHEY and CDR2 SMNVEV (reference sequence). Trimming left V 7 bases short and J 0 bases short, with 4 bases between. CDR3 amino acids: CASTDSGANVLTF. The CDR3 bases are TGTGCCAGCACCGACTCTGGGGCCAACGTCCTGACTTTC.

This clonotype was seen repeatedly, ten times or more. The V call is TRBV20-1, the J call TRBJ2-7; a possible D gene is TRBD1 (6 bases). CDR3 length: 12 amino acids. Germline V gene lookup returns CDR1 DFQATT and CDR2 SNEGSKA (reference sequence). The V and J ends lost 2 bases and 3 bases respectively, with 8 bases between them. CDR3 in DNA: TGCAGTGCTAGATTGACAGGCTACGAGCAGTACTTC. It translates to CSARLTGYEQYF.

This clonotype showed up just a few times. The J gene is TRBJ2-1, the V gene TRBV9, with 9 bases lining up with TRBD2. V trimming: 0 bases; J trimming: 7 bases; junction bases outside the gene matches: 2. CDR1 and CDR2 from the germline V gene are SGDLS and YYNGEE. The CDR3 extends over 14 amino acids. The DNA for the CDR3 is TGTGCCAGCAGCGTAGGCGGGAGGGTAAATGAGCAGTTCTTC. It codes for CASSVGGRVNEQFF.

The sample holds many counts of this clonotype. The rearrangement joins TRBV20-1 to TRBJ2-1; 9 bases are shared with TRBD2. After removal of 0 bases from V and 7 bases from J, the junction contained 19 bases not matched to a gene. The CDR3 is 19 amino acids. The germline V gene has CDR1 DFQATT and CDR2 SNEGSKA (reference sequence). The CDR3: CSARDQPFSAGGRSNEQFF. The DNA for the CDR3 is TGCAGTGCTAGAGATCAGCCTTTTTCGGCGGGAGGGCGTTCAAATGAGCAGTTCTTC.

This clonotype has ten or more counts. This chain links TRBV11-2 with TRBJ2-1; 12 nucleotides match TRBD2. The V gene's germline CDR1 is SGHAT and CDR2 FQNNGV. The CDR3 length is 15 residues. V lost 5 bases to trimming and J lost 4 bases; unmatched junction nucleotides: 3. The CDR3 protein is CASSVGLAGYNEQFF. DNA of the CDR3: TGTGCCAGCAGCGTGGGACTAGCGGGTTACAATGAGCAGTTCTTC.

In its sample, this clonotype was seen many times. The chain couples TRBV7-9 to TRBJ2-7; 10 bases line up with TRBD2. CDR3 length equals 17 residues. J was trimmed by 3 bases and V by 6 bases; bases with no gene match: 14. CDR1 is SEHNR and CDR2 is FQNEAQ in the germline V gene (reference sequence). The CDR3 nucleotides read TGTGCCAGCAGTCGGACTTGGACTAGCGGAAACGACTACGAGCAGTACTTC. Translation: CASSRTWTSGNDYEQYF.

The chain uses TRBV7-3 and TRBJ2-1; 7 bases match TRBD2. This CDR3 comprises 15 residues. Germline loops: CDR1 SGHTA, CDR2 FQGTGA. J was trimmed by 0 bases and V by 8 bases; bases with no gene match: 7. CDR3: CASGPSGSSYNEQFF. The CDR3 DNA reads as TGTGCCAGCGGTCCTAGCGGAAGCTCCTACAATGAGCAGTTCTTC.

At least ten counts were recorded for this clonotype. This rearrangement joins TRBV7-2 to TRBJ2-7; maybe TRBD1 (7 bases). V lost 5 bases to trimming and J lost 2 bases, with 16 bases between them. From germline, CDR1 is SGHTA and CDR2 FQGNSA. This CDR3 has 15 amino acids. This CDR3 is CASSPGGTVTYEQYF. The CDR3 DNA follows: TGTGCCAGCAGCCCTGGGGGGACAGTGACCTACGAGCAGTACTTC.

The chain couples TRBV6-1 to TRBJ2-7; a weak D match, TRBD1 (5 bases). This CDR3 spans 13 amino acids. Germline V gene lookup returns CDR1 MNHNS and CDR2 SASEGT. The V end lost 7 bases, the J end lost 0 bases, and 10 bases lay between the germline ends. CDR3 sequence reads: CASNGQGSYEQYF. The CDR3 region has the DNA TGTGCCAGCAACGGGCAGGGCTCCTACGAGCAGTACTTC.

The J gene is TRBJ2-5, the V gene TRBV7-2, with TRBD2 matching 13 bases. Germline values: CDR1 SGHTA, CDR2 FQGNSA. After removal of 6 bases from V and 1 base from J, the junction contained 5 bases not matched to a gene. This CDR3 has 16 residues. The CDR3 DNA reads TGTGCCAGCAGACTAGCGGGAGGGCAGGGCCAAGAGACCCAGTACTTC. Encoded protein: CASRLAGGQGQETQYF.

The gene calls are TRBV20-1 and TRBJ1-1, with unresolved D. Trimming shortened V by 6 bases and J by 5 bases, and 10 bases separated the two germline ends. Germline V gives CDR1 DFQATT, CDR2 SNEGSKA (reference sequence). The CDR3 totals 11 residues. DNA for the CDR3: TGCAGTGCCGCGAGTGGTACTGAAGCTTTCTTT. This codes for CSAASGTEAFF.

This clonotype was picked up many times. The J gene is TRBJ2-2, the V gene TRBV6-2 or TRBV6-3; no definite D call. CDR3 length: 14 amino acids. Deletions cut 10 bases from V and 6 bases from J, with 18 bases between. CDR1 and CDR2 from the germline V gene are MNHEY and SVGEGT. The CDR3 sequence is CATQPTGRPGELFF. The CDR3 bases are TGTGCCACCCAGCCCACGGGCCGTCCCGGGGAGCTGTTTTTT.

Remarks on this clonotype: A much larger clone differs by one base, so this may be a read error. Because the CDR3 is missing its conserved closing phenylalanine or tryptophan, this is likely a read error. The rearrangement joins TRBV11-2 to TRBJ1-1; 7 bases are shared with TRBD1. The CDR3 is 14 residues long. V lost 4 bases, J lost 4 bases, and 6 bases stayed unmatched. Germline V gene sequence: CDR1 SGHAT, CDR2 FQNNGV. CDR3 residues: CASSYPGGSTEAFS. The CDR3 coding sequence is TGTGCCAGCAGCTACCCAGGGGGGAGCACTGAAGCTTTCTCT.

This clonotype was detected once. A much more abundant neighbour one base away suggests this may be a read error. The J gene is TRBJ1-4, the V gene TRBV18; D remains ambiguous. Germline V lookup: CDR1 KGHSH, CDR2 LQKENI. This CDR3 is 14 amino acids long. V lost 4 bases and J lost 7, with 13 bases in between. CDR3 protein: CASSRISAGEKLFF. The CDR3 DNA follows: TGTGCCAGCTCACGAATAAGCGCGGGTGAAAAACTGTTTTTT.

This clonotype was picked up a small number of times. V usage is TRBV4-3 and J usage is TRBJ2-3; TRBD2 is a possible D gene (6 bases). Germline V lookup: CDR1 LGHNA, CDR2 YSLEER. Trimming pared 4 bases from V and 5 bases from J, leaving 10 bases between. This CDR3 contains 13 residues. The DNA of the CDR3 is TGCGCCAGCAGCCGCGGGGATCTAGATACGCAGTATTTT. Translation: CASSRGDLDTQYF.

This clonotype was seen many times. The genes are TRBV30 and TRBJ1-1, with a tentative D call TRBD1 (5 bases). The germline V gene has CDR1 GTSNPN and CDR2 SVGIG (reference sequence). The CDR3 sequence is 13 residues long. V shed 3 bases and J shed 1 base, with 9 bases lying between them. The CDR3 nucleotides read TGTGCCTGGAGGGGGGACGGGAACACTGAAGCTTTCTTT. This sequence encodes CAWRGDGNTEAFF.

This clonotype was detected a few times. DNA for the CDR3: TGTGCCAGCAGCTTAGAACGGGGGGGGGATTACAATGAGCAGTTCTTC. It yields the protein CASSLERGGDYNEQFF. The chain uses TRBV7-2 and TRBJ2-1; 8 nucleotides agree with TRBD2. The germline V gene has CDR1 SGHTA and CDR2 FQGNSA. This CDR3 is 16 amino acids long. V trimming: 1 base; J trimming: 4 bases; junction bases outside the gene matches: 6.

This clonotype has ten or more counts. The rearrangement joins TRBV12-3 or TRBV12-4 to TRBJ2-3; D assignment may be TRBD1 or TRBD2 (5 bases each). This CDR3 is 15 amino acids long. Trimming removed 5 bases from V and 2 bases from J, with 14 bases in between. The CDR3 loop reads CASSHPGPNTDTQYF. CDR3 nucleotide sequence: TGTGCCAGCAGTCACCCGGGACCCAACACAGATACGCAGTATTTT.

This clonotype was detected once. The chain uses TRBV6-1 and TRBJ1-2; no reliable D call. The CDR3 runs 15 residues. Germline V gene sequence: CDR1 MNHNS, CDR2 SASEGT. V gave up 6 bases and J gave up 8 bases, with 22 bases separating them. The CDR3 DNA is TGTGCCAGCAGCCCAAATGGAGACCCCCTAGAGGGCTACACCTTC. Its translation is CASSPNGDPLEGYTF.

This clonotype showed up just a few times. This chain links TRBV10-2 with TRBJ2-7; D remains ambiguous. This CDR3 is built from 12 residues. V lost 6 bases, J lost 0 bases, and 6 bases lay in between. From germline, CDR1 is WSHSY and CDR2 SAAADI. Here the CDR3 reads CASRDVSYEQYF. DNA for the CDR3: TGCGCCAGCAGGGACGTCTCCTACGAGCAGTACTTC.

Ten or more counts support this clonotype. The chain links TRBV12-3 or TRBV12-4 to TRBJ2-5; the D is unclear. Trimming removed 5 bases from V and 3 bases from J, with 4 bases in between. The CDR3 spans 11 residues. The chain's CDR3 is CASSIKETQYF. The DNA of the CDR3 is TGTGCCAGCAGTATAAAAGAGACCCAGTACTTC.

This clonotype was detected many times. The chain is built from TRBV6-1 and TRBJ2-6; D may be TRBD1 (6 bases). Germline V lookup: CDR1 MNHNS, CDR2 SASEGT. Trimming took 3 bases from V and 0 from J, leaving 6 bases between them. The CDR3 sequence is 15 residues long. CDR3 bases: TGTGCCAGCAGTGAGACAGGCTCTGGGGCCAACGTCCTGACTTTC. It specifies CASSETGSGANVLTF.

This clonotype has ten or more counts. This chain connects TRBV15 to TRBJ2-1; 10 bases line up with TRBD2. V was clipped by 5 bases and J by 7 bases; unmatched bases: 8. The length of the CDR3 is 15 residues. Germline V lookup: CDR1 LNHNV, CDR2 YYDKDF (reference sequence). The CDR3 region is CATSLAGGLRNEQFF. The CDR3 DNA follows: TGTGCCACCAGCTTAGCGGGAGGCCTCAGGAATGAGCAGTTCTTC.

The chain links TRBV10-2 to TRBJ2-2, with TRBD2 matching over 9 bases. With 0 bases clipped from V and 6 bases from J, the junction kept 2 bases outside the gene matches. The germline CDR1 and CDR2 sequences are WSHSY and SAAADI. CDR3 size: 15 residues. The CDR3 loop reads CASSESRLAAGELFF. CDR3 sequence (DNA): TGCGCCAGCAGTGAGTCGCGACTAGCGGCCGGGGAGCTGTTTTTT.

This rearrangement joins TRBV27 to TRBJ2-7, with 7 bases fitting TRBD2. Per the germline V gene, CDR1 is MNHEY and CDR2 is SMNVEV (reference sequence). The CDR3 has 17 residues. Germline trimming cut 1 base from V and 4 bases from J; bases unmatched to any gene: 13. The CDR3, as DNA: TGTGCCAGCAGTTTATTCCCTAGCGATAGCGGGTCGTACGAGCAGTACTTC. The encoded protein is CASSLFPSDSGSYEQYF.

A few counts support this clonotype. The chain recombines TRBV10-2 with TRBJ1-1; 9 positions match TRBD1. Trimming at V came to 2 bases and at J to 4 bases, leaving 2 bases not matched to a gene. The CDR3 runs 14 residues. CDR1 and CDR2 from the germline V gene are WSHSY and SAAADI. This CDR3 is CASSERTGATEAFF. CDR3 in DNA: TGCGCCAGCAGTGAGAGGACAGGGGCCACTGAAGCTTTCTTT.

This clonotype was seen many times. The genes are TRBV6-2 or TRBV6-3 and TRBJ2-3; 8 bases are a match to TRBD2. The CDR3 has 17 amino acids. The V gene's germline CDR1 is MNHEY and CDR2 SVGEGT. V lost 2 bases, J lost 4 bases, and 11 bases stayed unmatched. This CDR3 reads CASSYPTIAGRADTQYF. CDR3 DNA: TGTGCCAGCAGTTACCCTACCATAGCGGGACGCGCAGATACGCAGTATTTT.